Following are 4 T cell receptor beta chains from one sample sequenced in a study of cytomegalovirus exposure and HLA in healthy donors. Primers for the PCR totalled 60 Vbeta and 13 Jbeta. Sequencing used immunoSEQ multiplex PCR; TCRdb keeps in-frame clones, though not all of them. The sample has 100,000 to 150,000 clones, 10% to 13% seen once. Sequencing was performed on PBMCs. The receptors were sampled from a woman aged 18-29 years in good health and CMV-seropositive.

The chain is built from TRBV27 and TRBJ2-7; possibly TRBD2 for D (5 bases). The germline V and J ends were trimmed by 5 bases and 6 bases, with 20 bases remaining between them. The V gene's germline CDR1 is MNHEY and CDR2 SMNVEV (reference sequence). CDR3 length: 15 residues. The CDR3, as DNA: TGTGCCAGCAGTCCCCCTGTAGCGCGTCTAAGCGAGCAGTACTTC. As protein: CASSPPVARLSEQYF.

This chain links TRBV2 with TRBJ1-5; a possible D gene is TRBD1 (6 bases). V was shortened by 7 bases and J by 5 bases, with 18 bases between the two germline ends. CDR1 and CDR2 (germline): SNHLY, FYNNEI. There are 15 residues in the CDR3. The CDR3 here is CASTKGSGDYQPQHF. CDR3 sequence (DNA): TGTGCCAGCACCAAGGGGTCAGGGGATTATCAGCCCCAGCATTTT.

The V gene is TRBV29-1, the J gene TRBJ2-1; D is possibly TRBD1 (6 bases). Germline loops: CDR1 SQVTM, CDR2 ANQGSEA. Trimming pared 3 bases from V and 9 bases from J, leaving 6 bases between. The CDR3 loop spans 10 amino acids. CDR3 protein: CSVDRGEQFF. In DNA, the CDR3 is TGCAGCGTTGACAGGGGTGAGCAGTTCTTC.

The genes are TRBV11-2 and TRBJ1-3; D is uncertain. From germline, CDR1 is SGHAT and CDR2 FQNNGV. This CDR3 comprises 15 residues. V lost 3 bases and J lost 0, with 9 bases in between. For the CDR3, the DNA is TGTGCCAGCAGCTTGGCAGTGAACTCTGGAAACACCATATATTTT. This sequence encodes CASSLAVNSGNTIYF.